This entry lists 25 T cell receptor beta chains sequenced from one sample in a study of blood T cell repertoires in COVID-19. Clones were read by immunoSEQ multiplex PCR, and TCRdb kept only the in-frame ones, dropping some. The sample shows 75,000 to 90,000 clones, roughly 87% of them seen only once. Sequenced: peripheral blood. All receptors derive from a woman in her forties or fifties in a cohort sampled during active COVID-19.

CDR3 sequence: CASSWSGVRNEQFF. Written as DNA, the CDR3 is TGTGCCAGCAGCTGGTCGGGGGTTAGAAATGAGCAGTTCTTC. The chain employs TRBV27 and TRBJ2-1; the D gene is possibly TRBD2 (6 bases). Trimming pared 6 bases from V and 7 bases from J, leaving 16 bases between. The CDR3 spans 14 residues. Germline CDR1 MNHEY, CDR2 SMNVEV (reference sequence).

This clone has just one count. V and J are TRBV19 and TRBJ2-1, with TRBD1 identical over 7 bases. The CDR3 spans 16 residues. The ends lost 4 bases at V and 7 bases at J; junction bases unmatched: 13. The V gene's germline CDR1 is LNHDA and CDR2 SQIVND (reference sequence). For the CDR3, the DNA is TGTGCCAGTAGTAGCCCTGTTAGCACCAGGGGGAATGAGCAGTTCTTC. As protein: CASSSPVSTRGNEQFF.

The chain joins TRBV7-2 to TRBJ2-3; a weak D match, TRBD1 (5 bases). Germline CDR1 and CDR2: SGHTA and FQGNSA. This CDR3 contains 18 residues. The V end was cut by 3 bases, the J end by 0 bases, with 19 bases between. The CDR3: CASSFAIRGPPSTDTQYF. The DNA for the CDR3 is TGTGCCAGCAGCTTTGCTATAAGGGGCCCTCCTAGCACAGATACGCAGTATTTT.

The rearrangement uses TRBV28 and TRBJ2-5; possibly TRBD1 for D (6 bases). The V end lost 6 bases, the J end lost 5 bases, and 16 bases lay between the germline ends. The CDR3 has 14 amino acids. Germline assignment: CDR1 MDHEN and CDR2 SYDVKM. CDR3 loop: CASSRIQGRETQYF. CDR3 coding DNA: TGTGCCAGCAGCCGGATACAGGGTCGGGAGACCCAGTACTTC. Full variable domain (remainder filled in from reference TRBV28 and TRBJ2-5): DVKVTQSSRYLVKRTGEKVFLECVQDMDHENMFWYRQDPGLGLRLIYFSYDVKMKEKGDIPEGYSVSREKKERFSLILESASTNQTSMYLCASSRIQGRETQYFGPGTRLLVL.

The V gene is TRBV4-2, the J gene TRBJ2-1, with TRBD2 matching 9 bases. The trim removed 0 bases at V and 6 bases at J, leaving 6 bases unmatched. This CDR3 is 16 amino acids long. Germline CDR1 reads LGHNA; CDR2 reads YNFKEQ. Here the CDR3 DNA reads TGTGCCAGCAGCCAAGAGGAGCTAGCGGGATTCAATGAGCAGTTCTTC. Translated: CASSQEELAGFNEQFF.

The rearrangement uses TRBV5-1 and TRBJ2-2; 8 nucleotides line up with TRBD1. The CDR3 is 16 amino acids. V lost 4 bases, J lost 5 bases, and 10 bases stayed unmatched. Germline V gene lookup returns CDR1 SGHRS and CDR2 YFSETQ. The CDR3 reads CASSLSTGAGTGELFF. DNA for the CDR3: TGCGCCAGCAGCCTTTCGACAGGGGCGGGGACCGGGGAGCTGTTTTTT. Full variable domain (missing parts from reference TRBV5-1 and TRBJ2-2): KAGVTQTPRYLIKTRGQQVTLSCSPISGHRSVSWYQQTPGQGLQFLFEYFSETQRNKGNFPGRFSGRQFSNSRSEMNVSTLELGDSALYLCASSLSTGAGTGELFFGEGSRLTVL.

This rearrangement joins TRBV5-1 to TRBJ2-5; TRBD2 aligns across 9 bases. The CDR3 has 18 amino acids. Per the germline V gene, CDR1 is SGHRS and CDR2 is YFSETQ. The ends lost 1 base at V and 4 bases at J; junction bases unmatched: 14. CDR3 nucleotide sequence: TGCGCCAGCAGCTTGCTCTGGGCGGGAGGGCCCACCGCAGAGACCCAGTACTTC. Translation: CASSLLWAGGPTAETQYF.

The chain combines TRBV28 with TRBJ2-4, with 7 bases identical to TRBD2. This CDR3 contains 16 residues. CDR1 and CDR2 (germline): MDHEN, SYDVKM. J was trimmed by 1 base and V by 5 bases; bases with no gene match: 8. CDR3 DNA: TGTGCCAGCAGTCCTCGGGGGGTGGTGGCCAAAAACATTCAGTACTTC. This sequence encodes CASSPRGVVAKNIQYF.

This chain connects TRBV6-1 to TRBJ2-5; TRBD2 matches at 7 bases. V was pared by 0 bases and J by 2 bases, with 0 bases of the junction left unmatched. Per the germline V gene, CDR1 is MNHNS and CDR2 is SASEGT. The CDR3 totals 14 residues. CDR3: CASSEAGGQETQYF. CDR3 nucleotides: TGTGCCAGCAGTGAAGCGGGAGGGCAAGAGACCCAGTACTTC.

V and J are TRBV24-1 and TRBJ1-1; TRBD1 matches 9 bases. Germline V gene lookup returns CDR1 KGHDR and CDR2 SFDVKD. Unmatched junction bases numbered 6, after V lost 5 bases and J lost 0 bases. This CDR3 is built from 16 residues. The CDR3 reads CATSGRTGVLNTEAFF. Here the CDR3 DNA reads TGTGCCACCAGTGGTCGGACAGGGGTCCTGAACACTGAAGCTTTCTTT.

The chain employs TRBV10-3 and TRBJ2-3; TRBD2 matches 8 bases. The V gene's germline CDR1 is ENHRY and CDR2 SYGVKD. CDR3 length: 15 amino acids. The junction had 2 bases not matched to a gene; V was cut back by 2 bases and J by 1 base. CDR3 residues: CAISETSGRTDTQYF. The CDR3 DNA reads as TGTGCCATCAGTGAGACTAGCGGCCGCACAGATACGCAGTATTTT.

The rearrangement joins TRBV6-6 to TRBJ1-5; unclear D gene. The ends were cut back, 3 bases at V and 5 bases at J, with 14 bases in the middle. Germline values: CDR1 MNHNY, CDR2 SVGAGI (reference sequence). The CDR3 runs 15 residues. CDR3 coding DNA: TGTGCCAGCAGTTATTCGGCACCTGAGGATCAGCCCCAGCATTTT. It encodes CASSYSAPEDQPQHF.

This clone is a singleton in its sample. The CDR3 protein is CASSLIGGRSYNEQFF. The CDR3 coding sequence is TGTGCCAGCAGCTTAATCGGAGGGCGTTCCTACAATGAGCAGTTCTTC. The rearrangement uses TRBV7-2 and TRBJ2-1; D possibly corresponds to TRBD2 (6 bases). Germline lookup yields CDR1 SGHTA and CDR2 FQGNSA. Deletions cut 2 bases from V and 1 base from J, with 12 bases between. CDR3 length: 16 amino acids.

V and J are TRBV15 and TRBJ2-7; 14 positions agree with TRBD2. The CDR3 consists of 20 residues. V lost 5 bases, J lost 4 bases, and 19 bases stayed unmatched. Germline CDR1 and CDR2: LNHNV and YYDKDF (reference sequence). CDR3 loop: CATSLTSGTSGRASTYEQYF. The CDR3 nucleotides read TGTGCCACCAGCCTAACCTCAGGGACTAGCGGGAGAGCCTCGACTTACGAGCAGTACTTC.

This clone appeared once. V gene TRBV28 combines with J gene TRBJ2-3; D perhaps matches TRBD2 (5 bases). The CDR3 is made up of 16 amino acids. Trimming shortened V by 6 bases and J by 1 base, and 17 bases separated the two germline ends. Germline V gives CDR1 MDHEN, CDR2 SYDVKM. The CDR3 DNA follows: TGTGCCAGCAGCACCCGAATTTTGAGGGGCACAGATACGCAGTATTTT. It is translated as CASSTRILRGTDTQYF.

This clone appeared once. V is TRBV7-9 and J is TRBJ2-5; 7 positions match TRBD2. The J segment lost 3 bases and the V segment lost 3 bases, leaving 7 bases of the junction unmatched. The CDR3 extends over 15 amino acids. Germline CDR1 reads SEHNR; CDR2 reads FQNEAQ (reference sequence). Here the CDR3 reads CASSFGSGTKETQYF. Written as DNA, the CDR3 is TGTGCCAGCAGCTTCGGTTCAGGGACTAAAGAGACCCAGTACTTC.

V gene TRBV18 combines with J gene TRBJ1-6, with a tentative D call TRBD1 (6 bases). This CDR3 is 16 amino acids long. V gave up 2 bases and J gave up 5 bases, with 13 bases separating them. Germline CDR1 reads KGHSH; CDR2 reads LQKENI. CDR3 region: CASSPGTQGDNSPLHF. The CDR3, as DNA: TGTGCCAGCTCACCAGGGACACAAGGAGATAATTCACCCCTCCACTTT.

This clone has only one observation. The chain combines TRBV4-1 with TRBJ2-1; 11 bases agree with TRBD2. Germline V gene lookup returns CDR1 MGHRA and CDR2 YSYEKL. There are 16 residues in the CDR3. With 3 bases clipped from V and 9 bases from J, the junction kept 10 bases outside the gene matches. The CDR3 region is CASSQMGLAEIPEQFF. The CDR3 coding sequence is TGCGCCAGCAGCCAGATGGGACTAGCGGAAATCCCTGAGCAGTTCTTC.

The genes are TRBV13 and TRBJ2-7; possibly TRBD1 for D (6 bases). The CDR3 contains 13 residues. The germline V gene has CDR1 PRHDT and CDR2 FYEKMQ (reference sequence). Trimming removed 5 bases from V and 2 bases from J, with 10 bases in between. The CDR3 region has the DNA TGTGCCAGCAGCCCAGGGGTCCCCTACGAGCAGTACTTC. It is translated as CASSPGVPYEQYF. The complete variable domain, with remaining parts taken from reference TRBV13 and TRBJ2-7, reads AAGVIQSPRHLIKEKRETATLKCYPIPRHDTVYWYQQGPGQDPQFLISFYEKMQSDKGSIPDRFSAQQFSDYHSELNMSSLELGDSALYFCASSPGVPYEQYFGPGTRLTVT.

CDR3: CASSRASHSANEQFF. In DNA form, the CDR3 reads TGTGCCAGCAGCCGGGCGTCCCACTCAGCCAATGAGCAGTTCTTC. The V call is TRBV3-1 (or the pseudogene TRBV3-2), the J call TRBJ2-1, with D unresolved. With 4 bases removed from V and 6 bases from J, the gap between germline ends came to 16 bases. Germline CDR1 LGHDT, CDR2 YNNKEL (reference sequence). The CDR3 sequence is 15 residues long.

J is TRBJ2-2 and V is TRBV7-9, with 10 bases matching TRBD1. In germline, CDR1 is SEHNR, CDR2 FQNEAQ (reference sequence). V dropped 6 bases and J dropped 9; count of bases not matched to a gene: 13. CDR3 length: 16 amino acids. CDR3 nucleotides: TGTGCCAGCAGTCCTCTGAAGGGACAGGGGAACCGGGAGCTGTTTTTT. Protein product: CASSPLKGQGNRELFF.

The rearrangement uses TRBV18 and TRBJ2-7, with TRBD2 identical over 11 bases. Germline CDR1 reads KGHSH; CDR2 reads LQKENI. The CDR3 runs to 14 residues. Trimming at V came to 3 bases and at J to 4 bases, leaving 2 bases not matched to a gene. The CDR3 sequence is CASSPGTSGYEQYF. The CDR3 region has the DNA TGTGCCAGCTCACCCGGGACTAGCGGTTACGAGCAGTACTTC.

This sequence joins TRBV3-1 (or the pseudogene TRBV3-2) and TRBJ2-1, with a tentative D call TRBD2 (5 bases). The CDR3 totals 18 residues. Trimming pared 4 bases from V and 4 bases from J, leaving 23 bases between. Per germline, CDR1 LGHDT and CDR2 YNNKEL (reference sequence). CDR3 region: CASSRAASSGVLYNEQFF. For the CDR3, the DNA is TGTGCCAGCAGCCGTGCAGCCTCGTCCGGGGTCCTTTACAATGAGCAGTTCTTC.

A remark on this clone: The same CDR3 arises from other DNA sequences in this sample as well. The chain employs TRBV4-1 and TRBJ1-1; TRBD1 might be the D (5 bases). The CDR3 length is 12 residues. The V end was cut by 5 bases, the J end by 4 bases, with 8 bases between. CDR1 MGHRA and CDR2 YSYEKL come from the germline V gene. The CDR3 coding sequence is TGCGCCAGCAGCTACGGGGGCACTGAAGCTTTCTTT. This encodes CASSYGGTEAFF.

This clone was counted once. The J gene is TRBJ2-5, the V gene TRBV7-9; the match to TRBD2 covers 9 bases. There are 18 residues in the CDR3. V gave up 2 bases and J gave up 5 bases; unmatched junction bases: 15. In germline, CDR1 is SEHNR, CDR2 FQNEAQ (reference sequence). The chain's CDR3 is CASSLSRQASGIGETQYF. The CDR3 bases are TGTGCCAGCAGCTTATCCCGGCAGGCTAGCGGGATTGGGGAGACCCAGTACTTC.